This TCR beta chain stems from a study of control samples from healthy donors and cancer patients. Only in-frame clones appear in the TCRdb table, and some are missing; sequencing was by immunoSEQ multiplex PCR. The table lists some 100,000 clones, more than 85% of them singletons, with approximately 7.8% in the top ten. The sequenced sample consisted of blood. This clonotype was obtained from a man aged 25-45 years in good health.

The CDR3 nucleotides read TGTGCCAGCAGTTACATGTCGGGGGCGACTGAAAAACTGTTTTTT. Translated, it gives CASSYMSGATEKLFF. The V and J genes are TRBV6-5 and TRBJ1-4; D perhaps matches TRBD1 (6 bases). Per germline, CDR1 MNHEY and CDR2 SVGAGI. CDR3 size: 15 residues. V dropped 2 bases and J dropped 7 bases, with 14 bases sitting between them.